This T cell receptor (beta chain) was captured in a study of blood T cell repertoires in COVID-19. Source study methods: Reference gene primer amplification in the assay estimated nucleated cell counts. Sequencing was performed with immunoSEQ multiplex PCR; in TCRdb, only in-frame clones are kept and a portion is missing. Clone size and the V and J calls come from that table; the DNA yielded D and trimming. The sample has 120,000 to 150,000 clones, about 82% seen once. Germline V CDR1 and CDR2: LGHDT, YNNKEL (reference sequence). The V end was cut by 1 base, the J end by 3 bases, with 4 bases between. CDR3 length equals 14 residues. This clone was observed once.

The receptor comes from a woman in her forties with active or convalescent COVID-19. The chain joins TRBV3-1 (or the pseudogene TRBV3-2) to TRBJ1-6; the D is unclear. Sequences were obtained from peripheral blood. CDR3 sequence: CASSQGLYNSPLHF. In nucleotides, the CDR3 is TGTGCCAGCAGCCAAGGGCTCTATAATTCACCCCTCCACTTT.